Listed below are T cell receptor beta chains from one sample, sequenced in a study of tumor-infiltrating lymphocytes in localized non-small cell lung cancer. Clones were sequenced by immunoSEQ multiplex PCR, and TCRdb holds only the in-frame ones, with some missing. The sample holds 6,000 to 8,500 clones, 61% seen once. The sample taken for sequencing was lung tumor tissue. The receptors derive from a human donor with non-small cell lung cancer. Both conserved end residues are part of each CDR3. A D gene is named only where the DNA matches it firmly. Not every row has a clone size; where given, it reads once, few, many or a size class.

J: TRBJ2-5
D: -
size: few
V: TRBV11-1
CDR3: CASSLLSGLGTQYF
DNA: TGTGCCAGCAGCCTACTTTCGGGCCTAGGGACCCAGTACTTC

J: TRBJ2-5
D: -
size: -
V: TRBV10-2
CDR3: CASSEWTRSETQYF
DNA: TGCGCCAGCAGTGAGTGGACCCGTTCGGAGACCCAGTACTTC

J: TRBJ1-2
D: TRBD1
size: -
V: TRBV10-2
CDR3: CASSRDSRGYTF
DNA: TGCGCCAGCAGTCGGGACAGTCGGGGCTACACCTTC

J: TRBJ1-2
D: TRBD1
size: -
V: TRBV25-1
CDR3: CASSEGTGGAVHGYTF
DNA: TGTGCCAGCAGTGAAGGGACAGGGGGCGCGGTGCATGGCTACACCTTC

J: TRBJ2-2
D: -
size: few
V: TRBV7-9
CDR3: CASSPLRGSNTGELFF
DNA: TGTGCCAGCAGCCCGCTTAGAGGGTCGAACACCGGGGAGCTGTTTTTT

J: TRBJ1-2
D: TRBD1
size: -
V: TRBV10-3
CDR3: CAISFWTGGDGYTF
DNA: TGTGCCATCAGTTTTTGGACAGGGGGCGACGGCTACACCTTC

J: TRBJ2-7
D: -
size: few
V: TRBV11-2
CDR3: CASSLGVLLSYEQYF
DNA: TGTGCCAGCAGCCTTGGGGTCCTTCTCTCCTACGAGCAGTACTTC

J: TRBJ2-2
D: -
size: -
V: TRBV5-4
CDR3: CASSPARGVERMTGELFF
DNA: TGTGCCAGCAGCCCCGCACGGGGCGTCGAGAGAATGACCGGGGAGCTGTTTTTT

J: TRBJ2-7
D: TRBD2
size: -
V: TRBV7-2
CDR3: CASSLRSGSYEQYF
DNA: TGTGCCAGCAGCTTACGTAGCGGGAGCTACGAGCAGTACTTC

J: TRBJ1-5
D: -
size: -
V: TRBV5-6
CDR3: CASSENNQPQHF
DNA: TGTGCCAGCAGCGAGAACAATCAGCCCCAGCATTTT

J: TRBJ2-3
D: -
size: few
V: TRBV11-2
CDR3: CASLVEPTSTDTQYF
DNA: TGTGCCAGCCTTGTCGAACCGACTAGCACAGATACGCAGTATTTT

J: TRBJ2-7
D: TRBD2
size: -
V: TRBV15
CDR3: CATSPGTSASSYEQYF
DNA: TGTGCCACCAGCCCAGGGACTAGCGCAAGCTCCTACGAGCAGTACTTC

J: TRBJ1-1
D: -
size: large
V: TRBV29-1
CDR3: CSVGGWDNSQYVKNTEAFF
DNA: TGCAGCGTTGGAGGTTGGGATAATTCTCAATACGTCAAAAACACTGAAGCTTTCTTT

J: TRBJ1-6
D: TRBD1
size: few
V: TRBV6-6
CDR3: CASSRQGFDSPLHF
DNA: TGTGCCAGCAGCCGACAGGGTTTTGATTCACCCCTCCACTTT

J: TRBJ1-1
D: TRBD1
size: -
V: TRBV4-3
CDR3: CASSLGTANTEAFF
DNA: TGCGCCAGCAGCCTCGGGACAGCAAACACTGAAGCTTTCTTT

J: TRBJ2-4
D: -
size: -
V: TRBV6-6
CDR3: CASSNRGAKNIQYF
DNA: TGTGCCAGCAGCAATCGTGGGGCCAAAAACATTCAGTACTTC

J: TRBJ2-7
D: TRBD1
size: -
V: TRBV6-5
CDR3: CASRVEGQGIYEQYF
DNA: TGTGCCAGCAGGGTAGAGGGACAGGGGATATACGAGCAGTACTTC

J: TRBJ2-2
D: -
size: -
V: TRBV25-1
CDR3: CASSGQRRGRELFF
DNA: TGTGCCAGCAGTGGCCAACGGAGGGGCCGGGAGCTGTTTTTT

J: TRBJ2-1
D: -
size: -
V: TRBV29-1
CDR3: CSSSQGRSYNEQFF
DNA: TGCAGCTCCTCCCAGGGACGCTCCTACAATGAGCAGTTCTTC

J: TRBJ2-2
D: TRBD1
size: once
V: TRBV2
CDR3: CASSEPTGRTGELFF
DNA: TGTGCCAGCAGTGAACCGACAGGGAGAACCGGGGAGCTGTTTTTT

J: TRBJ2-7
D: -
size: -
V: TRBV10-3
CDR3: CAISETGSVYEQYF
DNA: TGTGCCATCAGTGAGACAGGGTCAGTCTACGAGCAGTACTTC

J: TRBJ1-6
D: -
size: -
V: TRBV11-2
CDR3: CASSLSTWGNSPLHF
DNA: TGTGCCAGCAGCTTAAGTACATGGGGAAATTCACCCCTCCACTTT

J: TRBJ2-1
D: TRBD2
size: few
V: TRBV11-2
CDR3: CASSLDGRRGNEQFF
DNA: TGTGCCAGCAGCTTAGACGGGAGGAGGGGCAATGAGCAGTTCTTC

J: TRBJ2-5
D: -
size: -
V: TRBV19
CDR3: CASRRDLQETQYF
DNA: TGTGCCAGTAGGCGGGACCTGCAAGAGACCCAGTACTTC

J: TRBJ1-3
D: -
size: once
V: TRBV7-6
CDR3: CASSLARQGNGNTIYF
DNA: TGTGCCAGCAGCTTAGCTCGGCAGGGTAATGGAAACACCATATATTTT

J: TRBJ1-2
D: TRBD1
size: -
V: TRBV19
CDR3: CASSIIDRDGYTF
DNA: TGTGCCAGTAGTATAATTGACAGGGATGGCTACACCTTC

J: TRBJ1-5
D: -
size: -
V: TRBV6-5
CDR3: CASSLGVNQPQHF
DNA: TGTGCCAGCAGCTTGGGGGTCAATCAGCCCCAGCATTTT

J: TRBJ2-5
D: -
size: once
V: TRBV12-2
CDR3: CAGKETQYF
DNA: TGTGCAGGAAAAGAGACCCAGTACTTC

J: TRBJ2-1
D: -
size: -
V: TRBV12-2
CDR3: CASRAGLADSYNEQFF
DNA: TGTGCAAGTCGCGCCGGACTAGCGGATTCCTACAATGAGCAGTTCTTC

J: TRBJ1-2
D: -
size: -
V: TRBV6-5
CDR3: CASSYSIPGSGYTF
DNA: TGTGCCAGCAGTTACTCGATACCTGGAAGTGGCTACACCTTC

J: TRBJ1-6
D: TRBD1
size: -
V: TRBV5-6
CDR3: CASSRGQLYNSPLHF
DNA: TGTGCCAGCAGCCGGGGACAGCTGTATAATTCACCCCTCCACTTT

J: TRBJ1-5
D: -
size: -
V: TRBV11-2
CDR3: CASSLGVNQPQHF
DNA: TGTGCCAGCAGCTTGGGGGTCAATCAGCCCCAGCATTTT

J: TRBJ1-5
D: -
size: medium-sized
V: TRBV7-2
CDR3: CASSLGVGQPQHF
DNA: TGTGCCAGCAGCTTAGGGGTAGGTCAGCCCCAGCATTTT

J: TRBJ1-5
D: TRBD1
size: -
V: TRBV19
CDR3: CASSPTGAVGNQPQHF
DNA: TGTGCCAGTAGTCCGACAGGGGCGGTTGGCAATCAGCCCCAGCATTTT

J: TRBJ2-5
D: TRBD2
size: -
V: TRBV19
CDR3: CASTTSGSSGETQYF
DNA: TGTGCCAGCACGACTAGCGGGAGTTCAGGGGAGACCCAGTACTTC

J: TRBJ1-6
D: -
size: -
V: TRBV7-2
CDR3: CASSLGGGEGSPLHF
DNA: TGTGCCAGCAGCTTAGGCGGGGGAGAAGGATCACCCCTCCACTTT

J: TRBJ2-7
D: TRBD2
size: few
V: TRBV7-2
CDR3: CASSLGLAGRPSYEQYF
DNA: TGTGCCAGCAGCTTAGGACTAGCGGGTCGCCCATCCTACGAGCAGTACTTC

J: TRBJ2-7
D: TRBD2
size: -
V: TRBV11-2
CDR3: CASSLPGGSGSYEQYF
DNA: TGTGCCAGCAGCTTACCGGGGGGTAGCGGGAGCTACGAGCAGTACTTC

J: TRBJ2-4
D: -
size: -
V: TRBV2
CDR3: CASLATGGAKNIQYF
DNA: TGTGCCAGCTTGGCGACAGGCGGGGCCAAAAACATTCAGTACTTC